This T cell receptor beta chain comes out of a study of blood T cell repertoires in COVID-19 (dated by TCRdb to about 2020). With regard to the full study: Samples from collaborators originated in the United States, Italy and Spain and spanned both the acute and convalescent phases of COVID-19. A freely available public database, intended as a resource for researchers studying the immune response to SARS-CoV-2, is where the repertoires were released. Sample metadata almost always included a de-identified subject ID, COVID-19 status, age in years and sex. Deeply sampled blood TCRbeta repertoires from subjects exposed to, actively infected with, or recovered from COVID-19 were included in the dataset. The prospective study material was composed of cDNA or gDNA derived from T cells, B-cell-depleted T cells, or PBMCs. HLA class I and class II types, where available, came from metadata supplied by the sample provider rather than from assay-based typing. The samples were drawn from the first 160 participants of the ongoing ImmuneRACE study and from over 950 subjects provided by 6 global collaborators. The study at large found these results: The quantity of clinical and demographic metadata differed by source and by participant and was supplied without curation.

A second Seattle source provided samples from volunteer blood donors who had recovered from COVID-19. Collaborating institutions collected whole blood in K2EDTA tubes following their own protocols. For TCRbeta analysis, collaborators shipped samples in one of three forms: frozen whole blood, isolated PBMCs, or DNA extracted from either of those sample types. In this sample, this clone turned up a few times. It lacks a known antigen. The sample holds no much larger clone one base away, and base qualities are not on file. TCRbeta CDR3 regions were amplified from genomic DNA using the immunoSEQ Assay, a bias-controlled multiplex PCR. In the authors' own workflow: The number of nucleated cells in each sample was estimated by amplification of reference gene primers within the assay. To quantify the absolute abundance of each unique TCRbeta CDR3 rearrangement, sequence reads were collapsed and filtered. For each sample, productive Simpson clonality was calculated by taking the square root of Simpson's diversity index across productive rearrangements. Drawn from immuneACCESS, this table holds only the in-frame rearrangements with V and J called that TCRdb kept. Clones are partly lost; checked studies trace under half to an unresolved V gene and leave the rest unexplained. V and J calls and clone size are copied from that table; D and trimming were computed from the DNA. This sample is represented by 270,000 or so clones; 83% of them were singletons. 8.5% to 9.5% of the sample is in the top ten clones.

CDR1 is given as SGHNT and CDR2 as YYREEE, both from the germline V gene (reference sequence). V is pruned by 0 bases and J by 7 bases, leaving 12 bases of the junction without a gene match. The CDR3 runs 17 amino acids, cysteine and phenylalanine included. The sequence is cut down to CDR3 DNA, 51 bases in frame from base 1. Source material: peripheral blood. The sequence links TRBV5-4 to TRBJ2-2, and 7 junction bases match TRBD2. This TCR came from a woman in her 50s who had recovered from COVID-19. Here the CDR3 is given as CASSLVYGGGPIGELFF. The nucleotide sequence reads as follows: TGTGCCAGCAGCTTGGTTTATGGGGGAGGGCCAATCGGGGAGCTGTTTTTT.